A single sample is the source of the 9 T cell receptor beta chains below, sequenced in a study of Graves' ophthalmopathy and Graves' hyperthyroidism. RNA transcripts yielded amplified TCR beta CDR3 regions. Second-round multiplex PCR came after a first-round RT-PCR that employed HTBI primers. TCRdb independently ran MiXCR on the multiplex PCR reads; one entry per CDR3 protein. Of 740,000 or so distinct CDR3 sequences listed, 40% are singletons. Input material: peripheral blood. These receptors were taken from an adult man with Graves' ophthalmopathy.

For this clonotype: Its ends do not fully match the called genes, so a read error is possible. V gene TRBV10-3 combines with J gene TRBJ1-1; D gene uncertain. Looked up from germline, CDR1 is ENHRY and CDR2 is SYGVKD. The CDR3 spans 12 residues. CDR3 region: CANSLQHTEAFF. CDR3 DNA: TGTGCCAACAGTTTGCAACACACTGAAGCTTTCTTT.

In the case of this clonotype: This sequence may be a read error, since a much larger clone differs from it by one base. This rearrangement joins TRBV15 to TRBJ1-2; D perhaps matches TRBD1 (6 bases). This CDR3 comprises 18 residues. The ends were cut back, 3 bases at V and 5 bases at J, with 25 bases in the middle. The germline CDR1 and CDR2 sequences are LNHNV and YYDKDF (reference sequence). The CDR3 coding sequence is TGTGCCACCAGCAGCCAAGAAATGGGGGCACTGAATTTATATGGCTACACCTTC. It codes for CATSSQEMGALNLYGYTF.

Turning to this clonotype: One end of the junction does not line up with germline, which may come from a read error. The J gene is TRBJ2-2, the V gene TRBV7-9; D possibly corresponds to TRBD1 (5 bases). This CDR3 has 16 residues. CDR1 is SEHNR and CDR2 is FQNEAQ in the germline V gene (reference sequence). CDR3 loop: CASSQGTSLNTGELFF. The CDR3 DNA sequence: TGCGCCAGCAGCCAGGGTACTTCCCTGAACACCGGGGAGCTGTTTTTT.

The chain has TRBV12-3 or TRBV12-4 and TRBJ2-7, with TRBD1 matching over 10 bases. The junction had 5 bases not matched to a gene; V was cut back by 5 bases and J by 1 base. The CDR3 has 15 amino acids. This CDR3 is CASSRDRGTSYEQYF. The CDR3 region has the DNA TGTGCCAGCAGTCGGGACAGGGGAACTTCCTACGAGCAGTACTTC.

This clonotype was seen at least ten times. The V call is TRBV7-9, the J call TRBJ2-5, with D possibly TRBD2 on 6 matching bases. This CDR3 region has 15 residues. CDR1 and CDR2 from the germline V gene are SEHNR and FQNEAQ (reference sequence). Trimming took off 4 bases at V and 1 base at J, with 13 bases between the two ends. The chain's CDR3 is CASSSFLASQETQYF. The CDR3 DNA reads TGTGCCAGCAGCTCGTTTCTAGCGTCCCAAGAGACCCAGTACTTC.

This sequence joins TRBV19 and TRBJ1-5, with TRBD1 matching 9 bases. Losses at the gene ends were 9 bases for V and 6 bases for J; bases not matched to a gene: 9. Germline values: CDR1 LNHDA, CDR2 SQIVND (reference sequence). This CDR3 is 14 amino acids long. CDR3 coding DNA: TGTGCCAGCTCCGCGGGACAGGGCCCTCAGCCCCAGCATTTT. As protein: CASSAGQGPQPQHF.

In its sample, this clonotype was seen many times. V and J are TRBV7-3 and TRBJ1-1; D is perhaps TRBD1 (5 bases). V lost 5 bases, J lost 5 bases, and 15 bases lay in between. Germline loops: CDR1 SGHTA, CDR2 FQGTGA. The CDR3 runs to 14 residues. CDR3 in amino acids: CASSDRPGGTEAFF. In DNA form, the CDR3 reads TGTGCCAGCAGCGACCGCCCCGGGGGGACTGAAGCTTTCTTT.

The V gene is TRBV5-1, the J gene TRBJ2-7, with 8 bases fitting TRBD1. After removal of 0 bases from V and 0 bases from J, the junction contained 11 bases not matched to a gene. CDR3 length equals 18 residues. Germline V gene sequence: CDR1 SGHRS, CDR2 YFSETQ. In DNA, the CDR3 is TGCGCCAGCAGCTTGGCCGGGACAGGCTTCGGGAGCTCCTACGAGCAGTACTTC. Its protein product is CASSLAGTGFGSSYEQYF.

This clonotype was recorded many times. The chain joins TRBV29-1 to TRBJ2-7; the D gene is possibly TRBD1 (6 bases). Trimming cost V 0 bases and J 3 bases, with 15 bases left between them. CDR3 size: 15 residues. Germline V gene sequence: CDR1 SQVTM, CDR2 ANQGSEA. The CDR3 region is CSVEDPGTSGYEQYF. CDR3 sequence (DNA): TGCAGCGTTGAAGACCCCGGGACATCGGGCTACGAGCAGTACTTC.